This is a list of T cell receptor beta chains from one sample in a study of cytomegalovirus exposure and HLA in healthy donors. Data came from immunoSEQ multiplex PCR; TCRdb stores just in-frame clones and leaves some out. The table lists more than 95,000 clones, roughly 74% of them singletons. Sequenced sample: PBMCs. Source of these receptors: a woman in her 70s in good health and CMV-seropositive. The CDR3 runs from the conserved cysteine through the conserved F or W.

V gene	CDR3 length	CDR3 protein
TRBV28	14	CASRPNTMGTEAFF
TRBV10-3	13	CAIRRTESYEQYF
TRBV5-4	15	CASSFDSSYNSPLHF
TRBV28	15	CASSAHLERRETQYF
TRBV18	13	CASSLLSTDTQYF
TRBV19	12	CASSDRGTAQYF
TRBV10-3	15	CAISEGGTLIRTQYF
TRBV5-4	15	CASSGGGASYNEQFF
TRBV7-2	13	CASSFRVGEKLFF
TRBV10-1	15	CASSKGAASTDTQYF
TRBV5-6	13	CASSPDSRETQYF
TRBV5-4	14	CASSHGTGNTEAFF
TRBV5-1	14	CASSLGLAGDEQYF
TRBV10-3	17	CAISERTGTGLGETQYF
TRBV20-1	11	CSASSGAEAFF
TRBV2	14	CASIRLAEYNEQFF
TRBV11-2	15	CASKNRGGTNYGYTF
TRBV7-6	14	CASSSPVNTGELFF
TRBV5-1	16	CASSFVIAGNTDTQYF
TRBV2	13	CASTRDTNQPQHF
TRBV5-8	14	CASSLYSGYNEQFF
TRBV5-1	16	CASSLELAGGYNEQFF
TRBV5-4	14	CASSFGGGSYEQYF
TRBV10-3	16	CAISDSRDSLIHEQYF
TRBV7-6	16	CASSPRQGATYNEQFF
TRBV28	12	CASSSYRYGYTF
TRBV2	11	CASLLENEQFF
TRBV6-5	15	CASSPTGVVADTQYF
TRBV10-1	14	CASSEVGHLQPQHF
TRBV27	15	CASSPAGGAYNEQFF
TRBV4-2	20	CASSPDRGGRPSGFGSEQYF
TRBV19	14	CASSMASGSYGYTF
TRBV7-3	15	CASSLGRSPTGELFF
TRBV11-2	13	CASSFSENEKLFF
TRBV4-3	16	CASSQDGQGGTDTQYF
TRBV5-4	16	CASSHRQGGGTGELFF